This is a list of T cell receptor beta chains from one sample in a study of regulatory T cells. Data came from immunoSEQ multiplex PCR; TCRdb stores just in-frame clones and leaves some out. Of 25,000 to 35,000 clones in the sample, 85% to 95% were seen once. The specimen was conventional CD4+ T cells sorted from blood. The origin of the receptors is a young adult with CD3G deficiency. Both conserved end residues are part of each CDR3. The order of the fields is V gene, D gene, clone size, J gene, CDR3 protein, CDR3 DNA. D genes are given only for firm matches. The size field is filled for only some rows; it gives once, few, many or a size class.

>TRBV19|NA|few|TRBJ1-1
CASSPAGTLRRTEAFF
TGTGCCAGTAGCCCGGCCGGGACTTTAAGGCGAACTGAAGCTTTCTTT
>TRBV5-6|NA|NA|TRBJ2-3
CASNPRWGTDTQYF
TGTGCCAGCAACCCCAGGTGGGGCACAGATACGCAGTATTTT
>TRBV28|TRBD2|NA|TRBJ2-7
CASRQGGSYEQYF
TGTGCCAGCAGGCAGGGCGGGAGCTACGAGCAGTACTTC
>TRBV19|TRBD1|NA|TRBJ2-1
CASSMGQGDNEQFF
TGTGCCAGTAGTATGGGACAGGGGGACAATGAGCAGTTCTTC
>TRBV7-9|NA|NA|TRBJ2-5
CASSFAGPTQETQYF
TGTGCCAGCAGCTTCGCGGGGCCAACCCAAGAGACCCAGTACTTC
>TRBV18|NA|NA|TRBJ2-1
CASSPPLGTAGANEQFF
TGTGCCAGCTCACCCCCACTTGGGACGGCCGGTGCGAATGAGCAGTTCTTC
>TRBV13|NA|NA|TRBJ2-3
CASSLPPMVADDTQYF
TGTGCCAGCAGCTTACCACCTATGGTAGCGGATGATACGCAGTATTTT
>TRBV9|TRBD2|NA|TRBJ2-1
CASSSREGDEQFF
TGTGCCAGCAGCTCGCGGGAGGGAGATGAGCAGTTCTTC
>TRBV6-1|TRBD1|NA|TRBJ1-2
CASDPVGQGYGYTF
TGTGCCAGCGACCCAGTGGGACAGGGCTATGGCTACACCTTC
>TRBV18|NA|NA|TRBJ1-1
CASSPISGRGTEAFF
TGTGCCAGCTCTCCTATCTCGGGGCGAGGGACTGAAGCTTTCTTT
>TRBV5-1|TRBD1|NA|TRBJ1-1
CASRGDRGGNTEAFF
TGCGCCAGCAGGGGAGACAGGGGGGGAAACACTGAAGCTTTCTTT
>TRBV19|TRBD1|NA|TRBJ2-2
CASSSHRQGNTGELFF
TGTGCCAGTAGTTCACACCGACAGGGGAACACCGGGGAGCTGTTTTTT
>TRBV7-2|TRBD1|few|TRBJ2-7
CASSSGQGNEQYF
TGTGCCAGCAGCTCGGGACAGGGGAACGAGCAGTACTTC
>TRBV19|TRBD2|NA|TRBJ2-3
CATSGSADTQYF
TGTGCCACCAGCGGGAGCGCAGATACGCAGTATTTT
>TRBV28|TRBD2|once|TRBJ2-3
CASSFGLAGGRGTQYF
TGTGCCAGCAGTTTTGGGCTAGCGGGAGGGCGAGGTACGCAGTATTTT
>TRBV7-8|NA|NA|TRBJ2-1
CASSLAATFYNEQFF
TGTGCCAGCAGCTTAGCGGCTACCTTCTACAATGAGCAGTTCTTC
>TRBV6-1|NA|NA|TRBJ1-2
CASSELSFYGYTF
TGTGCCAGCAGTGAACTCTCTTTCTATGGCTACACCTTC
>TRBV4-1|NA|NA|TRBJ2-7
CASSQGADSYEQYF
TGCGCCAGCAGCCAAGGGGCGGATTCCTACGAGCAGTACTTC
>TRBV28|TRBD2|NA|TRBJ2-1
CASSLWAGGPNEQFF
TGTGCCAGCAGTTTATGGGCGGGAGGGCCCAATGAGCAGTTCTTC
>TRBV28|NA|NA|TRBJ2-7
CASSRDSGEQYF
TGTGCCAGCAGTCGGGACTCTGGGGAGCAGTACTTC
>TRBV10-3|TRBD1|NA|TRBJ1-2
CAISESPGDRGDGYTF
TGTGCCATCAGTGAGTCGCCCGGGGACAGGGGTGATGGCTACACCTTC
>TRBV7-8|TRBD2|NA|TRBJ2-7
CASSLGGTSLHEQYF
TGTGCCAGCAGCTTAGGGGGGACTAGTCTCCACGAGCAGTACTTC
>TRBV7-8|NA|NA|TRBJ2-3
CASSSPFTDTQYF
TGTGCCAGCAGCTCGCCCTTCACAGATACGCAGTATTTT
>TRBV18|NA|NA|TRBJ2-1
CASSPRTASEQFF
TGTGCCAGCTCACCAAGGACGGCGAGTGAGCAGTTCTTC
>TRBV27|TRBD2|NA|TRBJ2-1
CASRGRGGYHEQFF
TGTGCCAGCAGGGGGCGGGGGGGCTATCATGAGCAGTTCTTC
>TRBV6-1|TRBD2|NA|TRBJ2-2
CASRLAGFGGELFF
TGTGCCAGCAGACTAGCGGGGTTCGGCGGGGAGCTGTTTTTT
>TRBV14|NA|NA|TRBJ2-5
CASSQLDPDNWLKETQYF
TGTGCCAGCAGCCAACTGGACCCTGACAATTGGCTCAAAGAGACCCAGTACTTC
>TRBV4-1|NA|NA|TRBJ1-5
CASSRMGVGPQHF
TGCGCCAGCAGCCGGATGGGGGTGGGACCCCAGCATTTT